The 14 T cell receptor beta chains below come from one sample, sequenced in a study of T cells expressing NK-cell markers (dated by TCRdb to the early 2020s). The library was built by means of 5' RACE. Reads for this sample came from an Illumina HiSeq 2000. TCRdb reprocessed the reads and assigns one entry to each CDR3 protein sequence, leaving out DNA. This sample's records show around 280,000 distinct CDR3 sequences. The ten largest clones represent about 0.4% of the sample. Sequencing was performed on blood T cells: a sorted CD56 or NKG2C T cell subset, CD4+ or CD8+ T cells, or bulk PBMC T cells (not recorded which). These receptors were taken from a man aged 18 to 29 in good health. Donor details come from another sample of the same person, matched by shared clones.

The gene calls are TRBV18 and TRBJ2-5; TCRdb picks TRBD2, but there is no DNA to check that call. CDR1 KGHSH and CDR2 LQKENI come from the germline V gene. There are 17 residues in the CDR3. The CDR3 here is CASSRGVAGGPMKTQYF.

The V and J genes are TRBV11-2 and TRBJ2-2; no DNA is available, so the TRBD2 call from TCRdb remains unchecked. The germline CDR1 and CDR2 sequences are SGHAT and FQNNGV. The CDR3 length is 14 residues. The CDR3 sequence: CASSPLGVAGELFF.

The V and J genes are TRBV15 and TRBJ1-2; the TRBD1 assignment by TCRdb is unverifiable without DNA. This CDR3 contains 12 residues. CDR1 LNHNV and CDR2 YYDKDF come from the germline V gene (reference sequence). This CDR3 reads CATSSGADGYTF. Filled out from reference TRBV15 and TRBJ1-2, the complete variable domain reads DAMVIQNPRYQVTQFGKPVTLSCSQTLNHNVMYWYQQKSSQAPKLLFHYYDKDFNNEADTPDNFQSRRPNTSFCFLDIRSPGLGDTAMYLCATSSGADGYTFGSGTRLTVV.

The chain uses TRBV6-2 or TRBV6-3 and TRBJ2-7; the D call of TRBD2 rests on TCRdb alone, since no DNA is present to check it. Germline CDR1 and CDR2: MNHEY and SVGEGT. The CDR3 spans 14 residues. CDR3 protein: CASSGSGSSYEQYF.

The rearrangement uses TRBV12-3 or TRBV12-4 and TRBJ2-5. The CDR3 runs 11 residues. The CDR3 is CASSSPGLTYF.

The chain carries TRBV6-5 and TRBJ1-5. The CDR3 has 13 amino acids. CDR1 and CDR2 from the germline V gene are MNHEY and SVGAGI. The CDR3 is CASSYREDQPQHF.

The rearrangement uses TRBV27 and TRBJ2-7. The CDR3 runs 14 residues. The germline V gene encodes CDR1 MNHEY and CDR2 SMNVEV (reference sequence). The CDR3 reads CASTPGGIPYEQYF.

The chain links TRBV6-5 to TRBJ2-3; the D call of TRBD2 rests on TCRdb alone, since no DNA is present to check it. This CDR3 region has 17 residues. CDR1 is MNHEY and CDR2 is SVGAGI in the germline V gene. The chain's CDR3 is CASSYYNLREYTDTQYF.

This sequence joins TRBV24-1 and TRBJ1-1; no DNA is available, so the TRBD1 call from TCRdb remains unchecked. Looked up from germline, CDR1 is KGHDR and CDR2 is SFDVKD. The CDR3 runs to 14 residues. The CDR3 loop reads CATSDTGQGTLAFF.

V is TRBV7-2 and J is TRBJ2-1; as DNA is missing, the TRBD1 call by TCRdb cannot be tested. Per germline, CDR1 SGHTA and CDR2 FQGNSA. The CDR3 has 12 residues. The CDR3 protein is CASSLRGSEQFF.

J is TRBJ2-1 and V is TRBV3-1; TCRdb's D call of TRBD1 is untestable without DNA. The CDR3 is 15 amino acids. The germline CDR1 and CDR2 sequences are LGHDT and YNNKEL (reference sequence). The CDR3 spells CASRPGAYGVNEQFF.

This rearrangement joins TRBV30 to TRBJ2-1. The CDR3 is 13 amino acids. CDR1 is GTSNPN, CDR2 SVGIG, per germline (reference sequence). The CDR3 protein is CACRGGLYNEQFF.

The chain links TRBV12-3 or TRBV12-4 to TRBJ2-5; with no DNA, the TCRdb D assignment of TRBD1 cannot be verified. This CDR3 contains 16 residues. CDR3 amino acids: CASKTNRGSTQETQYF.

The V and J genes are TRBV12-3 or TRBV12-4 and TRBJ2-5; there is no DNA to check the TCRdb D call of TRBD2. CDR3 size: 15 residues. CDR3 amino acids: CASSRTSGDKETQYF.